The clone carrying this T cell receptor (beta chain) has more than one count but fewer than ten. This sample was included in a study of blood T cells in healthy people across ages. The overall study: Template switching retrieved approximately one barcoded beta molecule for each two T cells.

Individuals who donated were healthy Caucasians from Russia aged roughly 6 to 100. For every donor, a draw yielded about 10 milliliters of peripheral blood. A second PCR of roughly 7 to 11 cycles used a sample-barcoded 5' primer and a J-beta primer mix. Each CDR3 protein is one row after TCRdb ran MiXCR on the 5' RACE reads. The sample carries over a million distinct CDR3 sequences, 35% to 55% recorded once. This CDR3 comprises 12 residues. Germline V gene lookup returns CDR1 WSHSY and CDR2 SAAADI. Sequenced material: blood. The clonotype originates from a woman aged 55 to 70 in good health. The chain has TRBV10-2 and TRBJ2-4, with TRBD1 as a possible D gene (5 bases). TRBJ2-5 matches the DNA end more closely, so the J call is doubtful. CDR3 sequence reads: CASTLGAETQYF. Here the CDR3 DNA reads TGCGCCAGCACTTTAGGGGCAGAGACCCAGTACTTC.